This T cell receptor (beta chain) was retrieved from a study of blood T cell repertoires in COVID-19 (dated by TCRdb to the early 2020s). Background for the entire study: Collaborator samples came from the United States, Italy and Spain and covered acute and convalescent phases of COVID-19. A de-identified subject ID, COVID-19 status, age in years and sex were almost always included in the sample metadata. The material from the prospective study consisted of cDNA or gDNA derived from T cells, B-cell-depleted T cells, or PBMCs. The samples were drawn from two sources: the first 160 participants of the ongoing ImmuneRACE study, and approximately 1,300 subjects contributed by 6 global collaborators. Where available, HLA class I and class II types were taken from metadata supplied by the sample provider and were not determined by assay-based typing. The repertoires were made available in a free public database intended to serve as a resource for research on the immune response to SARS-CoV-2. The dataset comprised deeply sampled blood TCRbeta repertoires from subjects exposed to, actively infected with, or recovered from COVID-19.

The immunoSEQ Assay, a bias-controlled multiplex PCR, was used to amplify TCRbeta CDR3 regions from genomic DNA. In the paper's pipeline: Nucleated cell counts per sample were estimated from amplification of reference gene primers within the assay. Sequence reads were collapsed and filtered to measure the absolute abundance of every unique TCRbeta CDR3 rearrangement. For each sample, productive Simpson clonality was calculated by taking the square root of Simpson's diversity index across productive rearrangements. TCRdb stores this immuneACCESS table with in-frame sequences only. Part of the clones is absent; in the studies checked, under half of the shortfall reflects unresolved V genes, and no reason is known for the rest. The V and J calls and clone size were taken over from that table, and D and trimming were inferred from the DNA. For this sample the table gives approximately 150,000 clones, of which over 80% were detected only once. Jointly, the top ten make up 8% to 11% of the sample.

Collaborating institutions collected whole blood in K2EDTA tubes following their own protocols. For TCRbeta analysis, collaborators shipped samples in one of three forms: frozen whole blood, isolated PBMCs, or DNA extracted from either of those sample types. V loses 3 bases, J loses 6 bases, and the germline ends lie 18 bases apart. Sequences MDHEN (CDR1) and SYDVKM (CDR2) are obtained from the germline V gene. The CDR3 sequence holds 16 residues, the cysteine and phenylalanine included. Only the CDR3 DNA is retained, 48 bases long and in frame from the first base. Comment on this clone: The antigen this receptor binds is unknown. One base away there is no much larger clone; base qualities are not given.

What the study reported, not specific to this receptor: The quantity of clinical and demographic metadata differed by source and by participant and was supplied without curation.

The source material was peripheral blood. This receptor was taken from a man in his sixties with active or convalescent COVID-19. The V gene is TRBV28 and the J gene is TRBJ2-1, with the D gene call left open. In nucleotide form, the sequence is TGTGCCAGCAGTTTCCTGACGAAAAACTATCTCAATGAGCAGTTCTTC. Translated, it reads CASSFLTKNYLNEQFF.